This T cell receptor beta chain was sequenced for a study of blood T cell repertoires in COVID-19. Study-level information: COVID-19 samples from acute and convalescent phases originated in the United States, Italy and Spain.

TCRdb keeps only in-frame clones here, not all; method: immunoSEQ multiplex PCR. This sample has fewer than 50,000 clones, with roughly 85% found just once. This CDR3 has 16 amino acids. Germline V gene sequence: CDR1 SGHDT, CDR2 YYEEEE. With V trimmed by 3 bases and J by 1 base, 6 bases remained unmatched. Sequences were obtained from peripheral blood. The gene calls are TRBV5-6 and TRBJ2-3; 9 bases line up with TRBD2. This TCR came from a man between 65 and 85 years old with acute or convalescent COVID-19. The CDR3 sequence: CASSSTGTSRTDTQYF. The CDR3 DNA follows: TGTGCCAGCAGCTCCACCGGGACTAGCCGCACAGATACGCAGTATTTT.